Shown below are 9 T cell receptor beta chains from a single sample sequenced in a study of CD8 T cells in ankylosing spondylitis. TCRdb fed the 5' RACE reads into MiXCR, producing one record per CDR3 protein. The table includes around 250,000 distinct CDR3 sequences, roughly a tenth detected once. The sequenced material came from blood, either unsorted or a sorted T cell fraction (not recorded which). Receptors originate from a male donor with ankylosing spondylitis or in good health (not recorded which).

This clonotype was detected a few times. The rearrangement links TRBV3-1 to TRBJ2-1, with D uncertain. V lost 1 base and J lost 5, with 9 bases in between. Germline CDR1 is LGHDT and CDR2 is YNNKEL (reference sequence). The CDR3 totals 14 residues. The CDR3 protein is CASSQGEGNNEQFF. DNA of the CDR3: TGTGCCAGCAGCCAAGGGGAAGGCAACAATGAGCAGTTCTTC.

The chain carries TRBV10-2 and TRBJ2-1; TRBD2 agrees at 8 bases. The germline gives CDR1 WSHSY, CDR2 SAAADI. The CDR3 is 16 amino acids. Trimming cost V 0 bases and J 6 bases; bases outside gene matches: 7. The CDR3: CASSESNRGGINEQFF. In nucleotides, the CDR3 is TGCGCCAGCAGTGAGTCAAACCGGGGGGGAATCAATGAGCAGTTCTTC.

A note on this clonotype: One junction end disagrees with the germline gene, perhaps due to a read error. The chain employs TRBV12-3 or TRBV12-4 and TRBJ2-3; no clear D gene. The CDR3 extends over 19 amino acids. CDR3 nucleotides: TGTGCCAGCTGTTTACAACCCCCTTTGGGTACCTACAGAACAGATACGCAGTATTTT. Translating it yields CASCLQPPLGTYRTDTQYF.

The chain carries TRBV3-1 and TRBJ1-1; D unclear. V shed 11 bases and J shed 1 base, with 32 bases lying between them. The CDR3 is 19 residues long. Germline V gene sequence: CDR1 LGHDT, CDR2 YNNKEL (reference sequence). This CDR3 is CASCQDYLTDRTTNTEAFF. The CDR3 nucleotides read TGTGCCTCCTGCCAAGACTATTTGACGGACCGGACCACGAACACTGAAGCTTTCTTT.

This clonotype was detected many times. The rearrangement uses TRBV28 and TRBJ1-3; no firm D call. Trimming took off 3 bases at V and 0 bases at J, with 12 bases between the two ends. The CDR3 is 16 amino acids. Germline V gives CDR1 MDHEN, CDR2 SYDVKM. The CDR3 DNA is TGTGCCAGCAGTTTGGGCCTATACTCCTCTGGAAACACCATATATTTT. It specifies CASSLGLYSSGNTIYF.

This clonotype was observed at least ten times. The gene calls are TRBV6-5 and TRBJ2-3, with 11 bases aligning to TRBD2. The CDR3 extends over 16 amino acids. After removal of 4 bases from V and 3 bases from J, the junction contained 6 bases not matched to a gene. Looked up from germline, CDR1 is MNHEY and CDR2 is SVGAGI. This CDR3 is CASSFPTSGRTDTQYF. CDR3 DNA: TGTGCCAGCAGTTTTCCTACTAGCGGGAGAACAGATACGCAGTATTTT.

The V gene is TRBV29-1, the J gene TRBJ2-6, with TRBD1 identical over 8 bases. The germline gives CDR1 SQVTM, CDR2 ANQGSEA. This CDR3 has 16 amino acids. J gave up 2 bases and V 7 bases, and 10 bases lay outside the gene matches. CDR3 in DNA: TGCAGCGCCATAGACAGGGGCGATACTGGGGCCAACGTCCTGACTTTC. Translated, it gives CSAIDRGDTGANVLTF.

This clonotype was counted between two and nine times. The rearrangement uses TRBV7-9 and TRBJ2-1; a possible D gene is TRBD2 (6 bases). The V end lost 7 bases, the J end lost 3 bases, and 22 bases lay between the germline ends. The CDR3 is 17 amino acids. The germline V gene has CDR1 SEHNR and CDR2 FQNEAQ (reference sequence). The CDR3 protein is CASTLLRGLIFYNEQFF. CDR3 in DNA: TGTGCCAGCACCCTTCTTCGGGGGTTAATATTCTACAATGAGCAGTTCTTC.

Only a few counts were recorded for this clonotype. This chain uses TRBV5-1 with TRBJ1-2; 12 bases fit TRBD1. The germline V gene encodes CDR1 SGHRS and CDR2 YFSETQ. The length of the CDR3 is 13 residues. V lost 6 bases and J lost 7; bases outside the gene matches: 4. The CDR3 nucleotides are TGCGCCAGCAAGGGACAGGGGGCGGTTGGCTACACCTTC. It translates to CASKGQGAVGYTF.